There are a few counts of the clone carrying this T cell receptor beta chain. Its antigen is unknown. With a J-beta primer mix and a sample-barcoded 5' primer, a second PCR ran about 7 to 12 cycles. TCRdb independently ran MiXCR on the 5' RACE reads; one entry per CDR3 protein. The top ten clones hold roughly 6.3% of a sample with 1,500,000 or so distinct CDR3 sequences, 45% to 70% of them seen once. The data stem from a study of blood T cells in healthy people across ages. Study-level findings and limits: The study found TCR beta diversity correlated strongly with naive T cell percentage. Comparison with aged donors showed that long-lived donors had more naive CD4+ cells and higher diversity.

CDR1 and CDR2 (germline): SEHNR, FQNEAQ (reference sequence). CDR3 size: 16 residues. Trimming took 5 bases from V and 6 from J; bases not matched to a gene: 8. This receptor was obtained from a man younger than 35 in good health. Sequencing was carried out using blood. J is TRBJ2-1 and V is TRBV7-9; 12 nucleotides match TRBD1. CDR3 sequence reads: CASSRPGQGAFNEQFF. Written as DNA, the CDR3 is TGTGCCAGCAGCCGACCGGGACAGGGGGCCTTCAATGAGCAGTTCTTC.